This T cell receptor (beta chain) was sequenced during a study of regulatory T cells in long-lasting Graves disease (dated by TCRdb to about 2021). For context, the study as a whole: To count as having persistent Graves' disease, a patient had to have received antithyroid drug treatment for over 5 years with TSH receptor autoantibodies remaining persistently positive. Persistent Graves' disease patients were compared with newly diagnosed Graves' disease patients by peripheral blood TCR sequencing and RNA sequencing. The study took place in China and was registered as a clinical trial. TCR sequencing covered about 13 persistent and about 20 newly diagnosed Graves' disease patients, around 35 samples in total. Antithyroid drugs had been taken for about 9.7 years on average by persistent Graves' disease patients in the clinical cohort.

Library generation was performed with multiplex PCR. Sequenced using an Illumina HiSeq 4000. To build TCR beta libraries, CDR3 regions were amplified by Arm-PCR using iRepertoire HTBI primers. Before sequencing, the PCR products went through gel purification. Under the source paper's analysis protocol: Gene usage analysis of CDR3 amino acid clonotypes relied on the 55 to 80 TRBV and around 13 TRBJ segments identified across samples. Filtered high-quality paired reads were merged into contigs using COPE and FqMerger. BLAST was used to align contigs to IMGT TRBV, TRBD and TRBJ reference genes, with CDR3 defined following IMGT. Any clonotype with a frequency above 0.1% was counted as a highly expanded clone. Repertoire diversity was measured by Shannon entropy, and V-J evenness by the Gini coefficient. A clonotype was considered public if more than one individual shared it. Through fastp at Q25 and MiXCR, TCRdb rebuilt clones from the public reads, retaining in-frame beta chains. One record per CDR3 amino acid sequence lists the most common genes and DNA. What appears here as the V and J calls and clone size reflects TCRdb's work, not the paper's. The sample includes 300,000 to 500,000 distinct CDR3 sequences, with 20% observed a single time. The top ten hold about 20% of the sample.

On the study overall, not on this receptor specifically: Persistent disease showed preferential use of TRBV28, TRBJ1-2 and TRBJ2-5, whereas newly diagnosed disease favored TRBV20-1 and TRBJ2-1. Sequencing and analysis were limited to the TCR beta chain. Lower TCR Shannon entropy and fewer highly expanded clones were observed in persistent Graves' disease patients than in newly diagnosed patients, which suggested clonal expansion. As a limitation, the authors acknowledged that the small sample size may reduce accuracy. More public clonotypes were shared among persistent patients (roughly 2,700) than among newly diagnosed patients (roughly 960). Because the primary lesion, thyroid tissue, could not be accessed, the study looked at peripheral blood alone.

Its CDR3 holds 15 amino acids, cysteine through phenylalanine. CDR3 DNA only is kept here, 45 bases in frame from base 1. CDR1 ENHRY and CDR2 SYGVKD are derived from the germline V gene. Trimming takes 3 bases off V and 5 bases off J; junction bases not matched to a gene: 6. This clonotype was picked up many times. Its cognate antigen has yet to be identified. The record has no base qualities; no much larger clone is one base away. The sample's time point, from its label and the paper: persistent/refractory GD, antithyroid drugs over 5 years with positive TRAb. For both TCR sequencing and RNA sequencing, RNA was extracted from PBMCs in TRIzol. Graves' disease was diagnosed according to American Thyroid Association guidelines. Patients for the study were recruited at an endocrinology department in Xi'an, China. Each patient gave about 8.1 milliliters of peripheral blood, collected in an EDTA anticoagulant tube. Ficoll Paque Plus density gradient separation was used to isolate PBMCs, and no further T cell sorting was performed. An Agilent 2100 Bioanalyzer and agarose gel were used to assess RNA quality, and a NanoDrop 2000 was used to measure RNA concentration.

This sequence originates from a female donor with Graves disease. Sequencing was performed on peripheral blood mononuclear cells (PBMCs), taken when the disease was refractory, from a patient treated with antithyroid drugs. The sequence joins TRBV10-3 to TRBJ2-5, with 10 junctional bases fitting TRBD2. The nucleotide sequence reads as follows: TGTGCCATCAGTGATATCGCTAGCGGGAGCGAGACCCAGTACTTC. Its protein is CAISDIASGSETQYF.